The next 14 T cell receptor beta chains were all read from a single sample in a study of beta chain features in type 1 diabetes. Expressed TCRB transcripts were sequenced because the entire RNA isolate underwent reverse transcription. Method: immunoSEQ multiplex PCR; TCRdb's copy keeps in-frame clones and lacks some. There are 860,000 or so clones in the sample; roughly a sixth occur only once, and 0.02% to 0.025% lies in the top ten. Sequencing was performed on naive CD4+ T cells from blood. The source of these receptors is a woman younger than 30 in good health.

The table lists this clone with a few counts. V and J are TRBV2 and TRBJ2-1; D unresolved. This CDR3 spans 13 amino acids. V was trimmed by 10 bases and J by 4 bases, leaving 14 bases between them. CDR1 SNHLY and CDR2 FYNNEI come from the germline V gene. CDR3 in DNA: TGTGCCACCAAGCTCGACGGATACAATGAGCAGTTCTTC. This codes for CATKLDGYNEQFF.

The chain has TRBV5-8 and TRBJ2-2; 8 nucleotides line up with TRBD1. The CDR3 is made up of 19 amino acids. The J segment lost 2 bases and the V segment lost 3 bases, leaving 15 bases of the junction unmatched. Germline CDR1 SGHTS, CDR2 YDEGEE. In DNA, the CDR3 is TGTGCCAGCAGCTCCCGGAGGGACAGGAGCTCTTACAACACCGGGGAGCTGTTTTTT. Its protein is CASSSRRDRSSYNTGELFF.

This clone was detected only a few times. The chain has TRBV7-9 and TRBJ1-2, with 7 bases matching TRBD1. This CDR3 is 14 amino acids long. CDR1 is SEHNR and CDR2 is FQNEAQ in the germline V gene (reference sequence). The V gene end was trimmed by 3 bases and the J gene end by 5 bases; junction bases not matched to a gene: 6. The CDR3 nucleotides read TGTGCCAGCAGCTTGCCGGGACAGTTGTATGGCTACACCTTC. The encoded protein is CASSLPGQLYGYTF. Combining the CDR3 with reference TRBV7-9 and TRBJ1-2 gives the whole variable domain DTGVSQNPRHKITKRGQNVTFRCDPISEHNRLYWYRQTLGQGPEFLTYFQNEAQLEKSRLLSDRFSAERPKGSFSTLEIQRTEQGDSAMYLCASSLPGQLYGYTFGSGTRLTVV.

The rearrangement links TRBV14 to TRBJ2-7; TRBD1 might be the D (6 bases). V lost 4 bases and J lost 6, with 16 bases in between. The CDR3 sequence is 14 residues long. Germline assignment: CDR1 SGHDN and CDR2 FVKESK. CDR3 sequence reads: CASSRTDSSVEQYF. In DNA, the CDR3 is TGTGCCAGCAGCCGAACGGACAGCTCAGTCGAGCAGTACTTC.

This clone was picked up one time. This chain uses TRBV19 with TRBJ1-1, with TRBD1 as a possible D gene (5 bases). This CDR3 has 11 residues. Trimming shortened V by 5 bases and J by 8 bases, and 9 bases separated the two germline ends. Germline CDR1 is LNHDA and CDR2 is SQIVND (reference sequence). The CDR3 DNA reads TGTGCCAGTAGTGCGAACAGGGAAGCTTTCTTT. Translating it yields CASSANREAFF.

The V call is TRBV9, the J call TRBJ2-5, with 7 bases aligning to TRBD2. The CDR3 has 16 amino acids. The ends lost 1 base at V and 5 bases at J; junction bases unmatched: 11. CDR1 and CDR2 from the germline V gene are SGDLS and YYNGEE. This CDR3 reads CASSVFSSGSAETQYF. CDR3 in DNA: TGTGCCAGCAGCGTATTTTCTAGCGGCTCAGCTGAGACCCAGTACTTC.

Notes on this clone: One end of the junction fails to match germline, which may point to a read error. The CDR3 region is CASKEGPNTGELFF. CDR3 bases: TGCGCCAGCAAAGAGGGACCTAACACCGGGGAGCTGTTTTTT. The rearrangement links TRBV5-4 to TRBJ2-2; D possibly matches TRBD1 or TRBD2 (5 bases each). In germline, CDR1 is SGHNT, CDR2 YYREEE (reference sequence). There are 14 residues in the CDR3. The whole variable domain, filled in from reference TRBV5-4 and TRBJ2-2, reads ETGVTQSPTHLIKTRGQQVTLRCSSQSGHNTVSWYQQALGQGPQFIFQYYREEENGRGNFPPRFSGLQFPNYSSELNVNALELDDSALYLCASKEGPNTGELFFGEGSRLTVL.

The chain recombines TRBV15 with TRBJ1-2; D is undetermined. CDR1 LNHNV and CDR2 YYDKDF come from the germline V gene (reference sequence). Trimming took off 0 bases at V and 7 bases at J, with 12 bases between the two ends. The CDR3 has 14 residues. CDR3 in DNA: TGTGCCACCAGCAGAGATGGTTCCCGGGCTGGCTACACCTTC. Protein: CATSRDGSRAGYTF. Looking up the rest from reference TRBV15 and TRBJ1-2 gives the full variable domain: DAMVIQNPRYQVTQFGKPVTLSCSQTLNHNVMYWYQQKSSQAPKLLFHYYDKDFNNEADTPDNFQSRRPNTSFCFLDIRSPGLGDTAMYLCATSRDGSRAGYTFGSGTRLTVV.

In regard to this clone: This same CDR3 is encoded by further DNA sequences in the sample. The J gene is TRBJ2-7, the V gene TRBV18; possibly TRBD1 for D (5 bases). The CDR3 consists of 12 residues. With 4 bases removed from V and 4 bases from J, the gap between germline ends came to 8 bases. Germline-derived CDR1 and CDR2 are KGHSH and LQKENI. Here the CDR3 reads CASSRAGYEQYF. The CDR3, as DNA: TGTGCCAGCTCACGGGCAGGGTACGAGCAGTACTTC.

J is TRBJ2-2 and V is TRBV11-2; possible D gene TRBD2, 5 bases. Trimming took off 1 base at V and 6 bases at J, with 9 bases between the two ends. Germline-derived CDR1 and CDR2 are SGHAT and FQNNGV. The CDR3 runs to 14 residues. The DNA of the CDR3 is TGTGCCAGCAGCTTAGGAGGGTTCGCCGGGGAGCTGTTTTTT. Protein sequence: CASSLGGFAGELFF.

The J gene is TRBJ2-4, the V gene TRBV20-1; TRBD2 matches 11 bases. Germline assignment: CDR1 DFQATT and CDR2 SNEGSKA (reference sequence). The CDR3 has 11 amino acids. The CDR3 coding sequence is TGCTCTAGCGGGAGGCAAAACATTCAGTACTTC. Translated: CSSGRQNIQYF.

This clone occurred a few times. V and J are TRBV11-2 and TRBJ2-5, with D possibly matching TRBD1 (5 bases). Germline loops: CDR1 SGHAT, CDR2 FQNNGV. The CDR3 sequence is 16 residues long. Trimming took 2 bases from V and 5 from J, leaving 18 bases between them. CDR3 DNA sequence: TGTGCCAGCAGCTTATGGCCCCAAGGGGTCGTGGAGACCCAGTACTTC. Amino acid sequence: CASSLWPQGVVETQYF.

The rearrangement uses TRBV28 and TRBJ1-1, with D maybe TRBD1 (5 bases). V lost 5 bases to trimming and J lost 0 bases, with 31 bases between them. The CDR3 has 21 amino acids. From germline, CDR1 is MDHEN and CDR2 SYDVKM. CDR3 region: CASSPYPGSSISGGMNTEAFF. The CDR3 DNA reads TGTGCCAGCAGTCCTTACCCTGGTTCTTCTATCTCTGGGGGTATGAACACTGAAGCTTTCTTT.

This clone was counted between two and nine times. The chain joins TRBV19 to TRBJ2-7, with TRBD1 matching 7 bases. Germline CDR1 is LNHDA and CDR2 is SQIVND (reference sequence). CDR3 length: 15 amino acids. V dropped 5 bases and J dropped 2; count of bases not matched to a gene: 9. The CDR3 loop is CASSWQGDSTYEQYF. As DNA, the CDR3 is TGTGCCAGTAGTTGGCAGGGGGATTCCACCTACGAGCAGTACTTC.